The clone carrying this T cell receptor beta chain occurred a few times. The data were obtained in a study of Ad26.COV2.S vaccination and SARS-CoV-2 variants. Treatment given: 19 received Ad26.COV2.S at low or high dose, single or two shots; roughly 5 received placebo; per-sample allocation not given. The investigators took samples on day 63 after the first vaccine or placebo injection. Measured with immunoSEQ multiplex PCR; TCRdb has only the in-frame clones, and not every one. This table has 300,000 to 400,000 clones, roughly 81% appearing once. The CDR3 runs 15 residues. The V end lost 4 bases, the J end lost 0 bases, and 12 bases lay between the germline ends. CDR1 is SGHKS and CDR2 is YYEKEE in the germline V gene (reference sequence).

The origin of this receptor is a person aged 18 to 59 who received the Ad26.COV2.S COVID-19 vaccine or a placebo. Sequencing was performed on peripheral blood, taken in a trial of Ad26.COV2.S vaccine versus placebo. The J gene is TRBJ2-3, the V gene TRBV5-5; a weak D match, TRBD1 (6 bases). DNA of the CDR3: TGTGCCAGCAGCCCGGGACAAACTAGCACAGATACGCAGTATTTT. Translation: CASSPGQTSTDTQYF.